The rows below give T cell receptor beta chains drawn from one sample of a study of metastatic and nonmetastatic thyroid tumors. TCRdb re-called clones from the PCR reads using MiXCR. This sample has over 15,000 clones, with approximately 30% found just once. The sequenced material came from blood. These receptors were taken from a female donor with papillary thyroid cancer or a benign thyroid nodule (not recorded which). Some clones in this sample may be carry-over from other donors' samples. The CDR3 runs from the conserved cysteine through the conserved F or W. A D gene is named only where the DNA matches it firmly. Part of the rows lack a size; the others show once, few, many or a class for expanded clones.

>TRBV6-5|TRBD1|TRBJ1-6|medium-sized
CASSYTGQAAYLHF
TGTGCCAGCAGTTACACGGGACAGGCGGCCTATCTCCACTTT
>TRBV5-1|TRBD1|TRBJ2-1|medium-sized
CASSRDRDYNEQFF
TGCGCCAGCAGCCGGGACAGGGACTACAATGAGCAGTTCTTC
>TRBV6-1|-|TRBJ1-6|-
CASVLGQGVNNSPLHF
TGTGCCAGCGTCCTGGGGCAGGGTGTTAATAATTCACCCCTCCACTTT
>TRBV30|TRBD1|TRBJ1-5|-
CAWSSGGSQPQHF
TGTGCCTGGAGTTCAGGGGGCAGTCAGCCCCAGCATTTT
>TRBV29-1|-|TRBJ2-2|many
CSVPRNTGELFF
TGCAGTGTCCCCAGAAACACCGGGGAGCTGTTTTTT
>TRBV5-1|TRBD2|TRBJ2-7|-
CASAAGAYEQYF
TGCGCCAGCGCTGCGGGGGCCTACGAGCAGTACTTC
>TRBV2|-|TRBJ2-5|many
CASRSTGGETQYF
TGTGCCAGCAGGTCGACAGGAGGAGAGACCCAGTACTTC
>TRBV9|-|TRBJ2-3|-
CASSVVGGEGTDTQYF
TGTGCCAGCAGCGTAGTTGGGGGAGAAGGCACAGATACGCAGTATTTT
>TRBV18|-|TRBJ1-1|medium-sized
CASSPSTEGTEAFF
TGTGCCAGCTCACCAAGTACCGAGGGGACTGAAGCTTTCTTT
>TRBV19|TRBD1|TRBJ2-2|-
CASKIRTGTNTGELFF
TGTGCCAGTAAAATTAGGACAGGGACGAACACCGGGGAGCTGTTTTTT
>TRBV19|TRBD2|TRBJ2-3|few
CASRLAGGGDTQYF
TGTGCCAGTCGACTAGCGGGAGGAGGAGATACGCAGTATTTT
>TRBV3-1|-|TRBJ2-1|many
CASSQGEWGNEQFF
TGTGCCAGCAGCCAAGGGGAGTGGGGAAATGAGCAGTTCTTC
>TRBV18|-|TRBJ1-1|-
CASSPPGRVGDTEAFF
TGTGCCAGCTCACCACCGGGGAGGGTGGGAGACACTGAAGCTTTCTTT
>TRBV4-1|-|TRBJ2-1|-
CASSPFGAPEFYEQFF
TGCGCCAGCAGCCCCTTCGGGGCCCCCGAGTTCTATGAGCAGTTCTTC
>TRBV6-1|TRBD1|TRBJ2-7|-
CASSEADGTVYEQYF
TGTGCCAGCAGTGAAGCTGACGGGACAGTCTACGAGCAGTACTTC
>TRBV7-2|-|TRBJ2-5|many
CASSPIGGLYQETQYF
TGTGCCAGCAGCCCCATCGGGGGGCTATACCAAGAGACCCAGTACTTC
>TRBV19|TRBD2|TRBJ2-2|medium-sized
CASSIGRGVETGELFF
TGTGCCAGTAGTATAGGTCGGGGGGTCGAAACCGGGGAGCTGTTTTTT
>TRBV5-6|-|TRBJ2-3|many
CASSKDSADTQYF
TGTGCCAGCAGCAAGGACTCAGCAGATACGCAGTATTTT
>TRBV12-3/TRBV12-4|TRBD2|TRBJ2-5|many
CASSRLAGASQETQYF
TGTGCCAGCAGCCGACTAGCGGGGGCCTCACAAGAGACCCAGTACTTC
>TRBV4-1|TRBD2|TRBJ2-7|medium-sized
CASSQDTSGGTYEQYF
TGCGCCAGCAGCCAAGATACTAGCGGGGGCACCTACGAGCAGTACTTC
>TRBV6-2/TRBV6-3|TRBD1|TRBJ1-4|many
CASSILRDREEKLFF
TGTGCCAGCAGCATTCTTCGGGACAGGGAAGAAAAACTGTTTTTT
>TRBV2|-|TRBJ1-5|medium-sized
CASSEGRDNFSNQPQHF
TGTGCCAGCAGTGAGGGGAGGGACAACTTTAGCAATCAGCCCCAGCATTTT
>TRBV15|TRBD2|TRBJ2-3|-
CATSRDTLAGAEADTQYF
TGTGCCACCAGCAGAGATACCCTAGCGGGAGCCGAGGCGGATACGCAGTATTTT
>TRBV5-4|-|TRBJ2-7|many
CASSLRVGEQYF
TGTGCCAGCAGCTTGAGGGTCGGCGAGCAGTACTTC
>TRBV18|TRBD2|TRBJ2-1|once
CASSPPFLAGGSNEQFF
TGTGCCAGCTCACCCCCGTTCCTAGCGGGAGGGTCCAATGAGCAGTTCTTC
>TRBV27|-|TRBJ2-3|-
CASSFLLGGTDTQYF
TGTGCCAGCAGTTTCCTTCTTGGGGGGACAGATACGCAGTATTTT
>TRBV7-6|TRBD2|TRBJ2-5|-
CASSLRSSGGGNQETQYF
TGTGCCAGCAGCTTAAGGTCTAGCGGGGGGGGAAACCAAGAGACCCAGTACTTC
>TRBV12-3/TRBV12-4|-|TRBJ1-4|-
CASTPDNGAVKLFF
TGTGCCAGCACCCCGGACAACGGTGCGGTCAAACTGTTTTTT
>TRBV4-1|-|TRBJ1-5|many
CASSQDGPTGQPQHF
TGCGCCAGCAGCCAAGACGGGCCAACGGGCCAGCCCCAGCATTTT
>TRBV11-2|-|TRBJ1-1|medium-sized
CASSLTVNTEAFF
TGTGCCAGCAGCTTAACTGTGAACACTGAAGCTTTCTTT
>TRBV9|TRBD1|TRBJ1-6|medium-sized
CASPGGAETYNSPLHF
TGTGCCAGCCCAGGGGGGGCGGAGACCTATAATTCACCCCTCCACTTT
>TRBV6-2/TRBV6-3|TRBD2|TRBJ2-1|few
CASRPPSGGPYNEQFF
TGTGCCAGCCGTCCTCCTAGCGGGGGGCCGTACAATGAGCAGTTCTTC
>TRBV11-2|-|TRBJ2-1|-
CASSLDSGRYNEQFF
TGTGCCAGCAGCTTAGATAGCGGACGCTACAATGAGCAGTTCTTC
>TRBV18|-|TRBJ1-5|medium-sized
CASSPGNSNQPQHF
TGTGCCAGCTCACCGGGGAATAGCAATCAGCCCCAGCATTTT
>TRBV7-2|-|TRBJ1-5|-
CASSPTLNQTQHF
TGTGCCAGCAGCCCTACGCTGAATCAGACCCAACATTTT
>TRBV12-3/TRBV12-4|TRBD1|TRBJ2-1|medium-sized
CASSKRQGVNEQFF
TGTGCCAGCAGTAAACGACAGGGTGTTAATGAGCAGTTCTTC
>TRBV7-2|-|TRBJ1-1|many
CASSQAVMNTEAFF
TGTGCCAGCAGCCAGGCGGTCATGAACACTGAAGCTTTCTTT
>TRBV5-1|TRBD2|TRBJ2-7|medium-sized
CASSFSGVNYEQYF
TGCGCCAGCAGCTTTAGCGGGGTTAACTACGAGCAGTACTTC
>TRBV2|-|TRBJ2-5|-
CASIENRSLGTQYF
TGTGCCAGCATTGAAAACCGCTCCTTGGGGACCCAGTACTTC
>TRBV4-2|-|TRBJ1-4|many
CATSSNEKLFF
TGTGCCACCAGTTCTAATGAAAAACTGTTTTTT
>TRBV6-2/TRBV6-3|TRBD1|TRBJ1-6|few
CASSYPPGQFNSPLHF
TGTGCCAGCAGTTACCCTCCGGGACAGTTTAATTCACCCCTCCACTTT
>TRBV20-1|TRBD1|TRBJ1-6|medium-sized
CSATPPGGNSPLHF
TGCAGTGCTACCCCCCCAGGGGGCAATTCACCCCTCCACTTT
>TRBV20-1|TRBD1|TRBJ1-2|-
CSASVGRGTGYTF
TGCAGTGCTAGTGTGGGCAGGGGGACTGGCTACACCTTC
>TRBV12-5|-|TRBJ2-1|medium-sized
CASGGVADEQFF
TGTGCTAGTGGGGGGGTAGCGGATGAGCAGTTCTTC
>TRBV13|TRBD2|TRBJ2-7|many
CASSPVYIAGEGSYEQYF
TGTGCCAGCAGCCCGGTTTATATAGCGGGGGAAGGCTCCTACGAGCAGTACTTC